This section outlines one T cell receptor (beta chain) sequence together with its context. Germline trimming cut 1 base from V and 6 bases from J; bases unmatched to any gene: 7. The CDR3 covers 16 residues. Germline-derived CDR1 and CDR2 are SGHTA and FQGNSA. The data belong to a study of T cell changes during pregnancy in multiple sclerosis. The method was immunoSEQ multiplex PCR; TCRdb's version includes in-frame clones alone and lacks a portion of them. The repertoire holds tens of thousands of clones, with around 87% as singletons. The V call is TRBV7-2, the J call TRBJ2-7; 12 positions agree with TRBD2. This receptor was taken from a female donor in good health, enrolled as a control in a pregnancy study. The sample was CD4+ T cells from peripheral blood mononuclear cells, taken in the second trimester of pregnancy. The CDR3 sequence is CASSLDSSGRAREQYF. The CDR3 nucleotides read TGTGCCAGCAGCTTAGACTCTAGCGGGAGGGCTCGCGAGCAGTACTTC. Full variable domain (outside the CDR3, taken from reference TRBV7-2 and TRBJ2-7): GAGVSQSPSNKVTEKGKDVELRCDPISGHTALYWYRQSLGQGLEFLIYFQGNSAPDKSGLPSDRFSAERTGGSVSTLTIQRTQQEDSAVYLCASSLDSSGRAREQYFGPGTRLTVT.